A selection of T cell receptor beta chains follows, all from one sample in a study of T cells in Graves' hyperthyroidism and ophthalmopathy. One entry per CDR3 protein results from TCRdb running MiXCR on the multiplex PCR reads. The table lists approximately 430,000 distinct CDR3 sequences, 14% to 15% of them singletons. The sequencing sample was made of blood. The source of these receptors is a man aged 18-30 years with Graves' ophthalmopathy. Both conserved end residues are part of each CDR3. Each record gives: clone size, V gene, D gene, J gene, CDR3 DNA, CDR3 protein. D genes are given only for firm matches. Rows may omit the clone size; those that give it use once, few, many or a size class.

clone_size: .
v_call: TRBV5-6
d_call: .
j_call: TRBJ2-7
cdr3_nt: TGTGCCAGCAGCTTGTGGGGACCATGGGGGGAGCAGTACTTC
cdr3_aa: CASSLWGPWGEQYF

clone_size: many
v_call: TRBV12-3/TRBV12-4
d_call: .
j_call: TRBJ2-5
cdr3_nt: TGTGCCAGCAGTTTAAATGAAGAGACCCAGTACTTC
cdr3_aa: CASSLNEETQYF

clone_size: .
v_call: TRBV19
d_call: .
j_call: TRBJ2-2
cdr3_nt: TGTGCCAGTAGTATGGTCTTAACCGGGGAGCTGTTTTTT
cdr3_aa: CASSMVLTGELFF

clone_size: .
v_call: TRBV10-2
d_call: .
j_call: TRBJ1-2
cdr3_nt: TGCGCCAGCAGTCTACAGGATAACTATGGCTACACCTTC
cdr3_aa: CASSLQDNYGYTF

clone_size: few
v_call: TRBV19
d_call: TRBD1
j_call: TRBJ2-4
cdr3_nt: TGTGCCTCTGTTCCGGGACAGGGGTCAAACATTCAGTACTTC
cdr3_aa: CASVPGQGSNIQYF

clone_size: many
v_call: TRBV12-3/TRBV12-4
d_call: .
j_call: TRBJ2-1
cdr3_nt: TGTGCCAGCAACCCGGGATTGCCGGCGTCTGAGCAGTTCTTC
cdr3_aa: CASNPGLPASEQFF

clone_size: many
v_call: TRBV27
d_call: .
j_call: TRBJ1-6
cdr3_nt: TGTGCCAGCAGTTTGCTCGGGGAATATAATTCACCCCTCCACTTT
cdr3_aa: CASSLLGEYNSPLHF

clone_size: few
v_call: TRBV5-6
d_call: .
j_call: TRBJ1-2
cdr3_nt: TGTGCCAGCAGCTTGGGTTTCCAGGACTATGGCTACACCTTC
cdr3_aa: CASSLGFQDYGYTF

clone_size: many
v_call: TRBV24-1
d_call: .
j_call: TRBJ2-7
cdr3_nt: TGTGCCACCAGTGATACTGACTACGAGCAGTACTTC
cdr3_aa: CATSDTDYEQYF

clone_size: many
v_call: TRBV30
d_call: TRBD1
j_call: TRBJ1-3
cdr3_nt: TGTGCCGGGGACAGGACCTCTGGAAACACCATATATTTT
cdr3_aa: CAGDRTSGNTIYF

clone_size: .
v_call: TRBV30
d_call: .
j_call: TRBJ1-4
cdr3_nt: TGTGCCTGGAGTGACAGAGCTAATGAAAAACTGTTTTTT
cdr3_aa: CAWSDRANEKLFF

clone_size: many
v_call: TRBV11-1
d_call: TRBD1
j_call: TRBJ1-1
cdr3_nt: TGTGCCAGCAGGACAGGGGCCCTGAACACTGAAGCTTTCTTT
cdr3_aa: CASRTGALNTEAFF

clone_size: many
v_call: TRBV2
d_call: TRBD2
j_call: TRBJ2-5
cdr3_nt: TGTGCCAGCAGTGAAAATAGCGGGGTTGAGACCCAGTACTTC
cdr3_aa: CASSENSGVETQYF

clone_size: .
v_call: TRBV6-4
d_call: .
j_call: TRBJ2-2
cdr3_nt: TGTGCCAGCAGTGTTGAGGGGCACACCGGGGAGCTGTTTTTT
cdr3_aa: CASSVEGHTGELFF

clone_size: .
v_call: TRBV28
d_call: .
j_call: TRBJ2-2
cdr3_nt: TGTGCCAGCAGTTCTGGGTGGGGGGAGCTGTTTTTT
cdr3_aa: CASSSGWGELFF

clone_size: many
v_call: TRBV10-1
d_call: TRBD2
j_call: TRBJ2-1
cdr3_nt: TGCGCCAGCAGTGAGACCTGGACTAGCATAAATGAGCAGTTCTTC
cdr3_aa: CASSETWTSINEQFF

clone_size: many
v_call: TRBV3-1
d_call: .
j_call: TRBJ1-1
cdr3_nt: TGTGCCAGCAGCCAAGTTTTAGGAGTCGAAGCTTTCTTT
cdr3_aa: CASSQVLGVEAFF

clone_size: many
v_call: TRBV30
d_call: .
j_call: TRBJ1-4
cdr3_nt: TGTGCCTGGAGTCCCTCAACAGGGCTGAGGGAAAAACTGTTTTTT
cdr3_aa: CAWSPSTGLREKLFF

clone_size: many
v_call: TRBV13
d_call: .
j_call: TRBJ1-2
cdr3_nt: TGTGCCAGCAGCACCGGGACGGGGAACTATGGCTACACCTTC
cdr3_aa: CASSTGTGNYGYTF

clone_size: many
v_call: TRBV11-2
d_call: .
j_call: TRBJ1-3
cdr3_nt: TGTGCCAGCAGCACACCAGGGGCCTCTGGAAACACCATATATTTT
cdr3_aa: CASSTPGASGNTIYF

clone_size: .
v_call: TRBV5-4
d_call: TRBD1
j_call: TRBJ2-5
cdr3_nt: TGTGCCAGCTACAACAGGGGGGAGACCCAGTACTTC
cdr3_aa: CASYNRGETQYF

clone_size: many
v_call: TRBV6-5
d_call: TRBD2
j_call: TRBJ2-1
cdr3_nt: TGTGCCAGCAGTTACTGGGGGGGGAGCTCCTACAATGAGCAGTTCTTC
cdr3_aa: CASSYWGGSSYNEQFF

clone_size: few
v_call: TRBV6-6
d_call: .
j_call: TRBJ2-7
cdr3_nt: TGTGCCAGCAGTTACGGACTTTACGAGCAGTACTTC
cdr3_aa: CASSYGLYEQYF

clone_size: many
v_call: TRBV10-1
d_call: TRBD2
j_call: TRBJ2-1
cdr3_nt: TGCGCCAGCAGGGACATAGCGGGAGGGCCTGACAATGAGCAGTTCTTC
cdr3_aa: CASRDIAGGPDNEQFF

clone_size: many
v_call: TRBV28
d_call: TRBD2
j_call: TRBJ2-3
cdr3_nt: TGTGCCAGCAGTTTAATAGGGGCGGGAGTGGCAGATACGCAGTATTTT
cdr3_aa: CASSLIGAGVADTQYF

clone_size: .
v_call: TRBV12-3/TRBV12-4
d_call: TRBD2
j_call: TRBJ2-7
cdr3_nt: TGTGCCAGCAGTTGGTTAATAGCGGGGGGGCCGGTAGAGCAGTACTTC
cdr3_aa: CASSWLIAGGPVEQYF

clone_size: many
v_call: TRBV30
d_call: .
j_call: TRBJ1-2
cdr3_nt: TGTGCCTCCCTGGGGGGATTCTACTATGGCTACACCTTC
cdr3_aa: CASLGGFYYGYTF

clone_size: many
v_call: TRBV2
d_call: .
j_call: TRBJ1-1
cdr3_nt: TGTGCCAGCAGTGAGGAAGTGGCTTTCTTT
cdr3_aa: CASSEEVAFF

clone_size: many
v_call: TRBV3-1
d_call: TRBD2
j_call: TRBJ2-3
cdr3_nt: TGTGCCAGCAGCCAAGATCAACCACTAGCGGGAGATACGCAGTATTTT
cdr3_aa: CASSQDQPLAGDTQYF

clone_size: many
v_call: TRBV2
d_call: TRBD2
j_call: TRBJ2-1
cdr3_nt: TGTGCCAGCAGTAGCGGGAGCTCCTACAATGAGCAGTTCTTC
cdr3_aa: CASSSGSSYNEQFF

clone_size: many
v_call: TRBV20-1
d_call: TRBD2
j_call: TRBJ2-7
cdr3_nt: TGCAGTGCTAAGGGACTAGCGGGAGCAACAGTCTACGAGCAGTACTTC
cdr3_aa: CSAKGLAGATVYEQYF

clone_size: many
v_call: TRBV12-3/TRBV12-4
d_call: TRBD1
j_call: TRBJ2-1
cdr3_nt: TGTGCCAGCAGCTACGGGACAGGGAGAATAAATGAGCAGTTCTTC
cdr3_aa: CASSYGTGRINEQFF

clone_size: .
v_call: TRBV19
d_call: .
j_call: TRBJ2-5
cdr3_nt: TGTGCCAGTAGTATTCGGCTAGGAGAGACCCAGTACTTC
cdr3_aa: CASSIRLGETQYF

clone_size: .
v_call: TRBV27
d_call: TRBD1
j_call: TRBJ2-7
cdr3_nt: TGTGCCAGCAGGAGGACAGGGGTCCACGAGCAGTACTTC
cdr3_aa: CASRRTGVHEQYF

clone_size: many
v_call: TRBV12-3/TRBV12-4
d_call: .
j_call: TRBJ1-3
cdr3_nt: TGTGCCAGCAGTTTACCCATTTTCCCGGGAAACACCATATATTTT
cdr3_aa: CASSLPIFPGNTIYF

clone_size: few
v_call: TRBV9
d_call: .
j_call: TRBJ1-1
cdr3_nt: TGTGCCAGCAGCGGCCCCTTTCTGGTATCTCCTGAAGCTTTCTTT
cdr3_aa: CASSGPFLVSPEAFF

clone_size: many
v_call: TRBV14
d_call: TRBD2
j_call: TRBJ2-3
cdr3_nt: TGTGCCAGCAGCCAAGAGACTAGCGGGAGGGTGGCAGATACGCAGTATTTT
cdr3_aa: CASSQETSGRVADTQYF

clone_size: few
v_call: TRBV6-1
d_call: TRBD1
j_call: TRBJ2-7
cdr3_nt: TGTGCCAGCAGTGAGACCCTTGCCCAGGGGGCATACGAGCAGTACTTC
cdr3_aa: CASSETLAQGAYEQYF

clone_size: many
v_call: TRBV20-1
d_call: .
j_call: TRBJ1-1
cdr3_nt: TGCAGTGCCAAAGGGGGGGGCGAGACTAAGAAAGCTTTCTTT
cdr3_aa: CSAKGGGETKKAFF

clone_size: many
v_call: TRBV7-6
d_call: TRBD1
j_call: TRBJ2-7
cdr3_nt: TGTGCCAGCAGCTGGACAGGGGGCGACGAGCAGTACTTC
cdr3_aa: CASSWTGGDEQYF

clone_size: few
v_call: TRBV5-6
d_call: TRBD2
j_call: TRBJ2-1
cdr3_nt: TGTGTCAGCAGCTTGACGAGCGGGGGGGCCCATGAGCAGTTCTTC
cdr3_aa: CVSSLTSGGAHEQFF

clone_size: .
v_call: TRBV19
d_call: TRBD2
j_call: TRBJ2-7
cdr3_nt: TGTGCCAGTAGTATTCAAAGCGGGAACGAGCAGTACTTC
cdr3_aa: CASSIQSGNEQYF

clone_size: .
v_call: TRBV20-1
d_call: .
j_call: TRBJ2-7
cdr3_nt: TGCAGTGCTAGAGATCAGGGACATGGGTCCTACGAGCAGTACTTC
cdr3_aa: CSARDQGHGSYEQYF

clone_size: .
v_call: TRBV13
d_call: TRBD2
j_call: TRBJ2-7
cdr3_nt: TGTGCCAGCAGCTTAGGGGGGGGGGAATTCAGAGAGCAGTACTTC
cdr3_aa: CASSLGGGEFREQYF

clone_size: many
v_call: TRBV9
d_call: TRBD1
j_call: TRBJ2-3
cdr3_nt: TGTGCCAGCAGCGTAGCTTTTTCGCAGGGGGCGCAGTCAGATACGCAGTATTTT
cdr3_aa: CASSVAFSQGAQSDTQYF

clone_size: many
v_call: TRBV5-1
d_call: TRBD2
j_call: TRBJ2-3
cdr3_nt: TGCGCCAGCAGCTTGGTGCCTAGCGGGAGATTTGAGTCAGATACGCAGTATTTT
cdr3_aa: CASSLVPSGRFESDTQYF

clone_size: many
v_call: TRBV7-8
d_call: TRBD2
j_call: TRBJ2-2
cdr3_nt: TGTGCCAGCACGGGGGGAAACACCGGGGAGCTGTTTTTT
cdr3_aa: CASTGGNTGELFF

clone_size: many
v_call: TRBV27
d_call: .
j_call: TRBJ1-6
cdr3_nt: TGTGCCAGCAGTTTGGCCCGAGGACGTCCGAGCTCCTATAATTCACCCCTCCACTTT
cdr3_aa: CASSLARGRPSSYNSPLHF

clone_size: .
v_call: TRBV29-1
d_call: .
j_call: TRBJ1-2
cdr3_nt: TGCAGCGTAACCGGGGCTCCTACTGGCTACACCTTC
cdr3_aa: CSVTGAPTGYTF

clone_size: many
v_call: TRBV29-1
d_call: .
j_call: TRBJ2-1
cdr3_nt: TGCAGCGTTGATAGGTACAATGAGCAGTTCTTC
cdr3_aa: CSVDRYNEQFF

clone_size: many
v_call: TRBV5-1
d_call: .
j_call: TRBJ2-5
cdr3_nt: TGCGCCAGCAGCCGAAACACAGGGCCCACATGGCAGACCCAGTACTTC
cdr3_aa: CASSRNTGPTWQTQYF

clone_size: many
v_call: TRBV30
d_call: .
j_call: TRBJ2-1
cdr3_nt: TGTGCCTGGAGTGTAAAAAATGAGCAGTTCTTC
cdr3_aa: CAWSVKNEQFF

clone_size: few
v_call: TRBV30
d_call: .
j_call: TRBJ2-7
cdr3_nt: TGTGCCTGGAGTGTACGGAGACATAAATACGAGCAGTACTTC
cdr3_aa: CAWSVRRHKYEQYF

clone_size: many
v_call: TRBV29-1
d_call: .
j_call: TRBJ1-2
cdr3_nt: TGCAGCGTTTGGGGGGGAGCTAACTATGGCTACACCTTC
cdr3_aa: CSVWGGANYGYTF